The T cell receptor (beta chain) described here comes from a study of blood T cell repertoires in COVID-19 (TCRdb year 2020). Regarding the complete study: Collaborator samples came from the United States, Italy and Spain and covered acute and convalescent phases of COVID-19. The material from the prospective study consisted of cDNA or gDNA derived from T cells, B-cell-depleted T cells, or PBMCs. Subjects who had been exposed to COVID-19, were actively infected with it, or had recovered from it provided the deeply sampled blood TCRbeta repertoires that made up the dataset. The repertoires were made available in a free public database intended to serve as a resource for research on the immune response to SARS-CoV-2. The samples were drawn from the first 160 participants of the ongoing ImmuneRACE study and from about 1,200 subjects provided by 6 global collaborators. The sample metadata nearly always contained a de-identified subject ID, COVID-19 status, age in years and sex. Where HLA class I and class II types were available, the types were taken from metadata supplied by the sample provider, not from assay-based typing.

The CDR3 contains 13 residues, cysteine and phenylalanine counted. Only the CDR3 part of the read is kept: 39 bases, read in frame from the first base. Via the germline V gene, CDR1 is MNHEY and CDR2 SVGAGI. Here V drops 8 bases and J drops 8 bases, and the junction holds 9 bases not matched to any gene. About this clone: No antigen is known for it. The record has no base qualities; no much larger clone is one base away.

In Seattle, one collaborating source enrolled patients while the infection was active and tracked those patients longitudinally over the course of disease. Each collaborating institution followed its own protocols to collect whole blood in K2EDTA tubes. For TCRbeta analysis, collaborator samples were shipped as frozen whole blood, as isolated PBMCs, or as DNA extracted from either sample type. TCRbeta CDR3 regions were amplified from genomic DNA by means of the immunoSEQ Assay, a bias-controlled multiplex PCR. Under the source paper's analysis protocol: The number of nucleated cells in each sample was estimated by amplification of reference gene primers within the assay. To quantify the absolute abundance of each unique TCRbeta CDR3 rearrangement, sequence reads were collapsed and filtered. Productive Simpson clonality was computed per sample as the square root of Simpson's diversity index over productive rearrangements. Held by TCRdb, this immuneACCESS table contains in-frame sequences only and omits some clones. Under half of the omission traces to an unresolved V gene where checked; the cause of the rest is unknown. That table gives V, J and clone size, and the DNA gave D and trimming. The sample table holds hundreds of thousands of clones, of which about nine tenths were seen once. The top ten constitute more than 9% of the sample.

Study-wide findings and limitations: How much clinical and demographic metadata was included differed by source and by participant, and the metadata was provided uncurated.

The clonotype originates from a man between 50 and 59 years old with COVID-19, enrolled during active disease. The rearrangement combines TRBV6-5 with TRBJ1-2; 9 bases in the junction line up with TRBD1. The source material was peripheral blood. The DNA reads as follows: TGTGCCAGCGGCCCACAGGGGGCGATGGGCTACACCTTC. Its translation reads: CASGPQGAMGYTF.